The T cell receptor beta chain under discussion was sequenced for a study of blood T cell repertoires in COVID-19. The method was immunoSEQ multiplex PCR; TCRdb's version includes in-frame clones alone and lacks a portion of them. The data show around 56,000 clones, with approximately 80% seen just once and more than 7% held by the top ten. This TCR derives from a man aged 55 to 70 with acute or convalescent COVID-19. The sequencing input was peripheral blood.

Written as DNA, the CDR3 is TGTGCCAGCCGTAATGAAAAACTGTTTTTT. Translation gives CASRNEKLFF. The chain joins TRBV30 to TRBJ1-4; D not resolved. Germline V gene sequence: CDR1 GTSNPN, CDR2 SVGIG (reference sequence). This CDR3 contains 10 residues. V shed 8 bases and J shed 4 bases, with 5 bases lying between them.